The 8 T cell receptor beta chains below all came from one sample that was sequenced in a study of T cell changes during pregnancy in multiple sclerosis (dated by TCRdb to about 2019). The library was built by means of the immunoSEQ multiplex PCR assay. TCRdb's version of the immuneACCESS table is confined to in-frame rearrangements and falls short of the full clone set. An unresolved V gene accounts for under half of the shortfall where checked; the remainder is of unknown origin. The sample contains roughly 29,000 clones, 80% to 90% of them found a single time. Of the sample, roughly 3.7% is held by the ten largest clones. Sequences were derived from CD4+ T cells from peripheral blood mononuclear cells, sampled in the first trimester of pregnancy. The receptors were sampled from a female donor in good health, enrolled as a control in a pregnancy study.

This clone appeared a single time. The chain has TRBV7-9 and TRBJ2-7; perhaps TRBD2 as D (5 bases). This CDR3 has 14 residues. Trimming removed 5 bases from V and 5 bases from J, with 16 bases in between. Germline assignment: CDR1 SEHNR and CDR2 FQNEAQ (reference sequence). The CDR3 DNA is TGTGCCAGCAGCCATCTCCACACCGGGGACGAGCAGTACTTC. Translating it yields CASSHLHTGDEQYF. The full variable domain, in which reference TRBV7-9 and TRBJ2-7 provide the parts outside the CDR3, is DTGVSQNPRHKITKRGQNVTFRCDPISEHNRLYWYRQTLGQGPEFLTYFQNEAQLEKSRLLSDRFSAERPKGSFSTLEIQRTEQGDSAMYLCASSHLHTGDEQYFGPGTRLTVT.

The V call is TRBV9, the J call TRBJ1-4; D not resolved. Germline CDR1 is SGDLS and CDR2 is YYNGEE. The CDR3 covers 11 residues. CDR3 sequence reads: CGTPTNEKLFF. CDR3 DNA: TGTGGAACACCAACTAATGAAAAACTGTTTTTT.

This chain joins TRBV11-1 and TRBJ1-3; 7 bases match TRBD1. There are 17 residues in the CDR3. Germline CDR1 is SGHAT and CDR2 is FQDESV (reference sequence). V dropped 6 bases and J dropped 1; count of bases not matched to a gene: 12. The CDR3 coding sequence is TGTGCCAGCAGTGGTCCGGACAGGAAGACTTCTGGAAACACCATATATTTT. Amino acids: CASSGPDRKTSGNTIYF. Full variable domain (missing parts from reference TRBV11-1 and TRBJ1-3): EAEVAQSPRYKITEKSQAVAFWCDPISGHATLYWYRQILGQGPELLVQFQDESVVDDSQLPKDRFSAERLKGVDSTLKIQPAELGDSAMYLCASSGPDRKTSGNTIYFGEGSWLTVV.

The CDR3 sequence: CASSLVPGQNTEAFF. The CDR3 coding sequence is TGTGCCAGCAGCTTGGTTCCAGGCCAGAACACTGAAGCTTTCTTT. The rearrangement joins TRBV5-6 to TRBJ1-1; D is uncertain. Trimming stripped 0 bases from V and 1 base from J, with 10 bases between. This CDR3 has 15 residues. CDR1 and CDR2 (germline): SGHDT, YYEEEE.

This clone was seen only a few times. The rearrangement links TRBV5-5 to TRBJ1-4, with a weak D call TRBD1 (5 bases). CDR1 is SGHKS, CDR2 YYEKEE, per germline (reference sequence). This CDR3 has 15 residues. Trimming shortened V by 3 bases and J by 3 bases, and 12 bases separated the two germline ends. The CDR3 DNA is TGTGCCAGCAGCTCCCGGGCAGGGCCTAATGAAAAACTGTTTTTT. It translates to CASSSRAGPNEKLFF.

The CDR3 loop is CASVERGGIDTQYF. For the CDR3, the DNA is TGTGCCAGCGTCGAAAGGGGGGGAATCGATACGCAGTATTTT. The V call is TRBV6-1, the J call TRBJ2-3; D might be TRBD2 (7 bases). The CDR3 contains 14 residues. Germline V gives CDR1 MNHNS, CDR2 SASEGT. V was trimmed by 8 bases and J by 6 bases, leaving 18 bases between them.

Note on this clone: One end of the junction varies from germline; a read error may be responsible. V is TRBV7-7 and J is TRBJ2-3; 10 bases align to TRBD2. CDR1 is SSHAT, CDR2 FNYEAQ, per germline (reference sequence). CDR3 size: 16 residues. CDR3 DNA sequence: TGTGCTAGCAGCCTCCTAGCGGGAGATGGTACAGATACGCAGTATTTT. Encoded protein: CASSLLAGDGTDTQYF.

This chain uses TRBV4-1 with TRBJ2-2; 7 nucleotides line up with TRBD2. Germline values: CDR1 MGHRA, CDR2 YSYEKL. Losses at the gene ends were 1 base for V and 6 bases for J; bases not matched to a gene: 2. The CDR3 loop spans 14 amino acids. The CDR3 region is CASSQGGLAGELFF. The CDR3 DNA reads TGCGCCAGCAGCCAAGGAGGACTAGCCGGGGAGCTGTTTTTT.